This T cell receptor beta chain emerged from a study of cytomegalovirus exposure and HLA in healthy donors. For the study at large: Of over 300 genotyped donors, 65% to 85% clustered with self-reported Caucasian donors. Regarding the study as a whole: According to a later analysis, donors in an Asian-associated ancestry cluster reportedly had fewer N-insertions than the roughly 640-donor mean. An analysis done earlier found most TCR beta V segments productive about 87% or about 30% of the time.

The donors were healthy bone marrow donors. Between the trimmed V and J ends, which lost 0 bases and 7 bases, there was a span of 24 bases. From germline, CDR1 is LNHNV and CDR2 YYDKDF (reference sequence). The CDR3 spans 19 residues. Worth noting for this clone: The target antigen is unknown.

With 60 Vbeta and 13 Jbeta primers, the PCR was carried out. Generated by immunoSEQ multiplex PCR, the TCRdb table keeps only in-frame clones and is missing some. The table includes 110,000 to 150,000 clones, around 10% detected once. The gene calls are TRBV15 and TRBJ1-4; TRBD1 is a possible D gene (5 bases). The TCR originated in a man aged 50 to 59 in good health and CMV-seronegative. Sequenced material: PBMCs. The CDR3 bases are TGTGCCACCAGCAGAGATCGGGGACTAAGCGGCAGGGTGGGTGAAAAACTGTTTTTT. Translation gives CATSRDRGLSGRVGEKLFF.